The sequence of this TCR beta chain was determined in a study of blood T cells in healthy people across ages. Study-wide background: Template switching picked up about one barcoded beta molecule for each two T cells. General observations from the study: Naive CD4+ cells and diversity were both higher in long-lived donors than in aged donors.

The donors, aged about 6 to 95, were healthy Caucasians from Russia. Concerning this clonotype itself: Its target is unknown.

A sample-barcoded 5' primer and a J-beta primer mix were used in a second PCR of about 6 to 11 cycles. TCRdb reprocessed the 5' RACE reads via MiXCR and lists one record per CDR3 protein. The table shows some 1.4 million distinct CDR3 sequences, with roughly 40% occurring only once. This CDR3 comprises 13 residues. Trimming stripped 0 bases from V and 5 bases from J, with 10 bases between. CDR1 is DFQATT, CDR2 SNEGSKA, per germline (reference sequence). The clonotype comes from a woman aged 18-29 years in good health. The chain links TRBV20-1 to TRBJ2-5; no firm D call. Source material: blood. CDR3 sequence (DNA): TGCAGTGCTAGAGAGGCGGAGTGGGAGACCCAGTACTTC. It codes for CSAREAEWETQYF.